A selection of T cell receptor beta chains follows, all from one sample in a study of blood T cell repertoires in COVID-19. Sequencing used immunoSEQ multiplex PCR; TCRdb keeps in-frame clones, though not all of them. Here the sample spans 250,000 or so clones, about 90% being singletons. The sequenced material came from peripheral blood. The receptor source for this set is a woman aged 40 to 55 who had recovered from COVID-19. Both conserved end residues are part of each CDR3. The D gene is left open where the match is weak.

J: TRBJ2-2
V: TRBV5-1
D: -
CDR3: CASSSSGGRGTGELFF

J: TRBJ2-7
V: TRBV6-5
D: TRBD2
CDR3: CASKAGGGSYEQYF

J: TRBJ1-5
V: TRBV6-1
D: -
CDR3: CASSEMLVYSNQPQHF

J: TRBJ2-5
V: TRBV7-8
D: TRBD2
CDR3: CASSNTRTSGGGETQYF

J: TRBJ1-5
V: TRBV7-9
D: -
CDR3: CASSLSPGGRGGQPQHF

J: TRBJ1-1
V: TRBV7-9
D: TRBD1
CDR3: CASSSPQGQGLNTEAFF

J: TRBJ2-3
V: TRBV15
D: -
CDR3: CATSRTHPTDTQYF

J: TRBJ2-5
V: TRBV5-6
D: -
CDR3: CASSLGDSEETQYF

J: TRBJ2-1
V: TRBV6-5
D: -
CDR3: CASSYAGIHNEQFF

J: TRBJ2-2
V: TRBV30
D: TRBD1
CDR3: CAWRGQGYTGELFF

J: TRBJ2-7
V: TRBV11-3
D: TRBD1
CDR3: CASSSAGTGPYEQYF

J: TRBJ2-2
V: TRBV6-1
D: -
CDR3: CASSDQAYTGELFF

J: TRBJ2-3
V: TRBV5-6
D: -
CDR3: CASRRDTDTQYF

J: TRBJ2-3
V: TRBV9
D: TRBD2
CDR3: CASSVSPSGGAGGTQYF

J: TRBJ2-2
V: TRBV2
D: -
CDR3: CASRGAGTRATGELFF

J: TRBJ2-1
V: TRBV11-3
D: -
CDR3: CASSSGYDEQFF

J: TRBJ2-5
V: TRBV5-1
D: TRBD1
CDR3: CASSTDRGKTQYF

J: TRBJ2-7
V: TRBV6-5
D: -
CDR3: CASSPQTGGYEQYF

J: TRBJ2-7
V: TRBV29-1
D: TRBD2
CDR3: CSVGGSSYEQYF

J: TRBJ1-2
V: TRBV5-6
D: -
CDR3: CASSLVQVGSGYTF

J: TRBJ2-1
V: TRBV10-1
D: TRBD2
CDR3: CASSDTRGLAGGPRGYNEQFF

J: TRBJ2-4
V: TRBV4-1
D: -
CDR3: CASSQVTNRVAKNIQYF

J: TRBJ1-4
V: TRBV5-1
D: -
CDR3: CASCPFGTPGEKLFF

J: TRBJ2-7
V: TRBV5-6
D: -
CDR3: CASSFFSYEQYF